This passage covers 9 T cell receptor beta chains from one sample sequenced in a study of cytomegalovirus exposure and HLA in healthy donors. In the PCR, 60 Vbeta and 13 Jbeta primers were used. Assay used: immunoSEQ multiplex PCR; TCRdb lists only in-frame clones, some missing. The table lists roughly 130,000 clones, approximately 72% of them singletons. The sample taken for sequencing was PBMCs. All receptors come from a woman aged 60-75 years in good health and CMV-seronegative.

CDR3 sequence: CASSLKHGGVVPDTQYF. CDR3 coding DNA: TGTGCCAGCAGCCTAAAACACGGGGGGGTCGTCCCAGATACGCAGTATTTT. The chain couples TRBV9 to TRBJ2-3; TRBD2 matches 8 bases. V shed 4 bases and J 4 bases; nucleotides not matched to a gene: 14. This CDR3 spans 17 amino acids. Germline V gene sequence: CDR1 SGDLS, CDR2 YYNGEE.

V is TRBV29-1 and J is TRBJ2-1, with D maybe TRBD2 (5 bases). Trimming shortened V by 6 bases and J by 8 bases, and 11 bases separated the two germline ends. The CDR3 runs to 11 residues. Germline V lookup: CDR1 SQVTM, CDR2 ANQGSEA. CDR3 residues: CSVLEAYEQFF. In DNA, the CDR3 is TGCAGCGTACTAGAGGCGTATGAGCAGTTCTTC.

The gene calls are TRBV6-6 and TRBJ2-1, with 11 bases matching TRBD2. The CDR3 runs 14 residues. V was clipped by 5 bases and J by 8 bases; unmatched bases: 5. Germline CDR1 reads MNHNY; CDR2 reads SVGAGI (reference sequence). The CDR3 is CASSPVAGGYEQFF. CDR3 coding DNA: TGTGCCAGCAGTCCCGTAGCGGGAGGGTATGAGCAGTTCTTC.

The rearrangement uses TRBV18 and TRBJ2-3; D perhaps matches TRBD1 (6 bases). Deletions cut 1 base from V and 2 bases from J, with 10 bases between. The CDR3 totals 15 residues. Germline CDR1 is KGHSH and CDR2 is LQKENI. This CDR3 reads CASSPRGGDTDTQYF. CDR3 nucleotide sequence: TGTGCCAGCTCACCACGAGGGGGAGACACAGATACGCAGTATTTT.

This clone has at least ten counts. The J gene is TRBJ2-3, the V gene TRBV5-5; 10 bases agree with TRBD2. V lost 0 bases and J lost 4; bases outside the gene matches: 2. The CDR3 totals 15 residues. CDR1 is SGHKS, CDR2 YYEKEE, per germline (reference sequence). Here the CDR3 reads CASSLAGTSADTQYF. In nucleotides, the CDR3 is TGTGCCAGCAGCTTGGCGGGGACTAGCGCAGATACGCAGTATTTT.

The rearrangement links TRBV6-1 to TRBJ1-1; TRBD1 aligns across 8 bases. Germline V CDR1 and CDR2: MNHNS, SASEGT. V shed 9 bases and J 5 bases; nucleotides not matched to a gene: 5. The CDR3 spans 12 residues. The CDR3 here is CASWTGRTEAFF. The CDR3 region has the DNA TGTGCCAGTTGGACAGGGAGAACTGAAGCTTTCTTT.

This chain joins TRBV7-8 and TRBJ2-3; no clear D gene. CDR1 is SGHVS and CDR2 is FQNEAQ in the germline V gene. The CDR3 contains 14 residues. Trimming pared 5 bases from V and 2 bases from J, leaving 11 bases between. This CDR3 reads CASSNRRITDTQYF. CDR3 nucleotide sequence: TGTGCCAGCAGCAACCGCAGGATCACAGATACGCAGTATTTT.

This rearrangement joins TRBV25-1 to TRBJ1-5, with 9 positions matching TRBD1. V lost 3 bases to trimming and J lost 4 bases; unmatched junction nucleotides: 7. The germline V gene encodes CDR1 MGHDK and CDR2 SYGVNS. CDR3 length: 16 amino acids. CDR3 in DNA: TGTGCCAGCAGTGACCCTCCGACAGGGGGGAATCAGCCCCAGCATTTT. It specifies CASSDPPTGGNQPQHF. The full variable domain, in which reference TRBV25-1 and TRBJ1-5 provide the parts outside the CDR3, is EADIYQTPRYLVIGTGKKITLECSQTMGHDKMYWYQQDPGMELHLIHYSYGVNSTEKGDLSSESTVSRIRTEHFPLTLESARPSHTSQYLCASSDPPTGGNQPQHFGDGTRLSIL.

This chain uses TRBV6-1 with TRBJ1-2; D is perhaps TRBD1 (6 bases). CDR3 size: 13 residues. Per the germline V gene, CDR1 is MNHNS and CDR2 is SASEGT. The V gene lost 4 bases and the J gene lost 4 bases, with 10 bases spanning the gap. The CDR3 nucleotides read TGTGCCAGCAGTGTAAGGGGGATCTATGGCTACACCTTC. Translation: CASSVRGIYGYTF.